What follows are 25 T cell receptor beta chains derived from one specimen sequenced in a study of blood T cell repertoires in COVID-19. Sequencing used immunoSEQ multiplex PCR; TCRdb keeps in-frame clones, though not all of them. This table holds roughly 78,000 clones, around 89% found once. The source material was peripheral blood. The origin of the receptors is a man aged 55 to 70 with acute or convalescent COVID-19.

The chain has TRBV18 and TRBJ2-3; D ambiguous. The CDR3 runs 14 residues. Germline loops: CDR1 KGHSH, CDR2 LQKENI. Trimming left V 1 base short and J 2 bases short, with 7 bases between. This CDR3 reads CASSPQRHTDTQYF. The CDR3 nucleotides read TGTGCCAGCTCACCACAGAGACACACAGATACGCAGTATTTT.

The chain recombines TRBV2 with TRBJ1-5, with a tentative D call TRBD1 (6 bases). The CDR3 length is 15 residues. With 7 bases removed from V and 0 bases from J, the gap between germline ends came to 13 bases. The germline V gene encodes CDR1 SNHLY and CDR2 FYNNEI. CDR3 amino acids: CASNTGLGSNQPQHF. DNA of the CDR3: TGTGCCAGCAATACAGGGCTAGGTAGCAATCAGCCCCAGCATTTT.

V and J are TRBV24-1 and TRBJ2-7, with TRBD1 identical over 8 bases. CDR1 KGHDR and CDR2 SFDVKD come from the germline V gene. The CDR3 is 12 residues long. The J segment lost 3 bases and the V segment lost 6 bases, leaving 0 bases of the junction unmatched. CDR3 amino acids: CATSTGGYEQYF. CDR3 DNA: TGTGCCACCAGTACAGGGGGCTACGAGCAGTACTTC.

The chain has TRBV7-2 and TRBJ2-3; 9 bases align to TRBD2. The germline gives CDR1 SGHTA, CDR2 FQGNSA. V lost 4 bases and J lost 0; bases outside the gene matches: 5. The CDR3 is made up of 16 amino acids. This CDR3 is CASSSLAGESTDTQYF. The CDR3 coding sequence is TGTGCCAGCAGCTCATTAGCGGGAGAGAGCACAGATACGCAGTATTTT.

This clone was counted only a few times. CDR3 residues: CASSPNRAVDTEAFF. The CDR3 DNA reads as TGTGCCAGCAGCCCCAACAGGGCGGTAGACACTGAAGCTTTCTTT. The genes are TRBV14 and TRBJ1-1; D is perhaps TRBD1 (6 bases). This CDR3 comprises 15 residues. V was cut by 4 bases and J by 3 bases, with 15 bases left in between. The germline CDR1 and CDR2 sequences are SGHDN and FVKESK.

The V and J genes are TRBV19 and TRBJ1-4; TRBD1 matches at 9 bases. The trim removed 5 bases at V and 5 bases at J, leaving 3 bases unmatched. The CDR3 length is 14 residues. Germline lookup yields CDR1 LNHDA and CDR2 SQIVND (reference sequence). DNA for the CDR3: TGTGCCAGTAGTGAGGACAGGGGAAATGAAAAACTGTTTTTT. Amino acid sequence: CASSEDRGNEKLFF.

This clone appeared a few times. The V and J genes are TRBV28 and TRBJ2-7; possible D gene TRBD1, 6 bases. Trimming stripped 2 bases from V and 1 base from J, with 12 bases between. Germline loops: CDR1 MDHEN, CDR2 SYDVKM. The length of the CDR3 is 15 residues. CDR3 loop: CASSLLRQASYEQYF. The CDR3 bases are TGTGCCAGCAGTTTACTAAGACAGGCATCCTACGAGCAGTACTTC.

The chain couples TRBV7-8 to TRBJ2-2, with TRBD1 matching 7 bases. Trimming cost V 4 bases and J 1 base; bases outside gene matches: 3. Germline values: CDR1 SGHVS, CDR2 FQNEAQ. The CDR3 covers 15 residues. The CDR3 sequence is CASSSRQGNTGELFF. Written as DNA, the CDR3 is TGTGCCAGCAGCTCCAGACAGGGGAACACCGGGGAGCTGTTTTTT. The whole variable domain, filled in from reference TRBV7-8 and TRBJ2-2, reads GAGVSQSPRYKVAKRGQDVALRCDPISGHVSLFWYQQALGQGPEFLTYFQNEAQLDKSGLPSDRFFAERPEGSVSTLKIQRTQQEDSAVYLCASSSRQGNTGELFFGEGSRLTVL.

The chain carries TRBV30 and TRBJ2-5; D is ambiguous. The germline V gene encodes CDR1 GTSNPN and CDR2 SVGIG (reference sequence). Trimming removed 4 bases from V and 0 bases from J, with 6 bases in between. This CDR3 region has 12 residues. The DNA of the CDR3 is TGTGCCTGGAAAGCGTACCAAGAGACCCAGTACTTC. It is translated as CAWKAYQETQYF. Supplemented by reference TRBV30 and TRBJ2-5, the full variable domain reads SQTIHQWPATLVQPVGSPLSLECTVEGTSNPNLYWYRQAAGRGLQLLFYSVGIGQISSEVPQNLSASRPQDRQFILSSKKLLLSDSGFYLCAWKAYQETQYFGPGTRLLVL.

CDR3 coding DNA: TGTGCCAGCAGTCTGACTGACTCCTCCTGGAATGAGCAGTTCTTC. Protein sequence: CASSLTDSSWNEQFF. V is TRBV6-5 and J is TRBJ2-1; no reliable D call. The V and J ends lost 5 bases and 7 bases respectively, with 18 bases between them. The length of the CDR3 is 15 residues. Germline V gene sequence: CDR1 MNHEY, CDR2 SVGAGI.

The CDR3 coding sequence is TGTGCCAGCAGCTTAGACAGGGCCCGCTATTCACCCCTCCACTTT. It yields the protein CASSLDRARYSPLHF. The rearrangement links TRBV7-2 to TRBJ1-6; the D gene is possibly TRBD1 (6 bases). V lost 1 base and J 8 bases, leaving 12 bases between the germline ends. Germline CDR1 is SGHTA and CDR2 is FQGNSA. CDR3 length: 15 residues.

This clone has a handful of counts. The chain combines TRBV24-1 with TRBJ2-7; the match to TRBD1 covers 7 bases. The CDR3 sequence is 14 residues long. J was trimmed by 3 bases and V by 5 bases; bases with no gene match: 6. Looked up from germline, CDR1 is KGHDR and CDR2 is SFDVKD. The DNA of the CDR3 is TGTGCCACCAGTGGGGGACAGCGCGACTACGAGCAGTACTTC. Protein: CATSGGQRDYEQYF.

This chain uses TRBV20-1 with TRBJ2-5; TRBD1 might be the D (7 bases). Trimming took 7 bases from V and 11 from J, leaving 17 bases between them. This CDR3 comprises 11 residues. The germline V gene encodes CDR1 DFQATT and CDR2 SNEGSKA (reference sequence). CDR3 nucleotide sequence: TGCAGTGGCGAGAGTCAGGGGGGTCAGTACTTC. Translated: CSGESQGGQYF.

V usage is TRBV5-6 and J usage is TRBJ2-7; TRBD2 is a possible D gene (8 bases). Trimming pared 4 bases from V and 0 bases from J, leaving 14 bases between. The V gene's germline CDR1 is SGHDT and CDR2 YYEEEE. CDR3 size: 15 residues. The CDR3 reads CASSPGGGPSYEQYF. In DNA form, the CDR3 reads TGTGCCAGCAGCCCGGGAGGGGGCCCCTCCTACGAGCAGTACTTC.

The chain is built from TRBV7-3 and TRBJ2-2, with 8 nucleotides matching TRBD1. Germline lookup yields CDR1 SGHTA and CDR2 FQGTGA. V trimming: 2 bases; J trimming: 1 base; junction bases outside the gene matches: 3. The CDR3 totals 16 residues. The CDR3 DNA reads TGTGCCAGCAGCTTAGCACAGGGGGGGAACACCGGGGAGCTGTTTTTT. It is translated as CASSLAQGGNTGELFF.

The chain links TRBV12-3 or TRBV12-4 to TRBJ1-1; 8 nucleotides match TRBD1. This CDR3 region has 13 residues. Trimming cost V 3 bases and J 7 bases; bases outside gene matches: 4. As DNA, the CDR3 is TGTGCCAGCAGTTTCAGGGGGCGAGGTGAAGCTTTCTTT. Protein: CASSFRGRGEAFF.

The V call is TRBV9, the J call TRBJ2-3, with TRBD1 matching 8 bases. The V gene's germline CDR1 is SGDLS and CDR2 YYNGEE. The CDR3 loop spans 17 amino acids. V dropped 3 bases and J dropped 0; count of bases not matched to a gene: 9. The CDR3 sequence: CASSARPTGASTDTQYF. The CDR3 region has the DNA TGTGCCAGCAGCGCAAGACCGACAGGGGCTAGCACAGATACGCAGTATTTT.

This clone was seen a handful of times. The chain has TRBV5-1 and TRBJ2-7, with 7 bases matching TRBD1. CDR1 and CDR2 from the germline V gene are SGHRS and YFSETQ. This CDR3 comprises 17 residues. V trimming: 4 bases; J trimming: 3 bases; junction bases outside the gene matches: 16. As DNA, the CDR3 is TGCGCCAGCAGCCTGGATTCCGGGACAGCAAATAACTACGAGCAGTACTTC. As protein: CASSLDSGTANNYEQYF.

The chain uses TRBV7-9 and TRBJ2-1; 8 bases align to TRBD2. J was trimmed by 6 bases and V by 5 bases; bases with no gene match: 9. CDR3 size: 15 residues. CDR1 SEHNR and CDR2 FQNEAQ come from the germline V gene (reference sequence). CDR3 bases: TGTGCCAGCAGCCAAATGGGACTAGATGGCAATGAGCAGTTCTTC. As protein: CASSQMGLDGNEQFF.

The chain recombines TRBV27 with TRBJ2-7, with 9 bases that match TRBD2. The V gene's germline CDR1 is MNHEY and CDR2 SMNVEV (reference sequence). The CDR3 is made up of 14 amino acids. J gave up 3 bases and V 5 bases, and 5 bases lay outside the gene matches. This CDR3 is CASSPLAGNYEQYF. CDR3 DNA: TGTGCCAGCAGTCCCCTAGCGGGGAACTACGAGCAGTACTTC.

This chain connects TRBV10-3 to TRBJ2-5, with 8 nucleotides matching TRBD2. CDR1 and CDR2 (germline): ENHRY, SYGVKD. The CDR3 loop spans 15 amino acids. Trimming took 0 bases from V and 4 from J; bases not matched to a gene: 4. The CDR3 nucleotides read TGTGCCATCAGTGAGTCGTCAGCGGGGGTAGAGACCCAGTACTTC. Amino acid sequence: CAISESSAGVETQYF.

The count of this clone is one. The chain combines TRBV30 with TRBJ2-2; 8 nucleotides line up with TRBD1. V trimming: 3 bases; J trimming: 6 bases; junction bases outside the gene matches: 9. Germline V gene data show CDR1 as GTSNPN and CDR2 as SVGIG (reference sequence). The CDR3 extends over 15 amino acids. CDR3 nucleotides: TGTGCCTGGAGGGTCCGGGACAGGCGGTCCGGGGAGCTGTTTTTT. Amino acid sequence: CAWRVRDRRSGELFF.

The chain recombines TRBV5-1 with TRBJ2-2; the D gene is possibly TRBD2 (5 bases). The CDR3 spans 16 residues. Trimming shortened V by 7 bases and J by 0 bases, and 16 bases separated the two germline ends. Germline CDR1 SGHRS, CDR2 YFSETQ. The CDR3 nucleotides are TGCGCCAGCGGTTTAAGCCCGGGATCGAACACCGGGGAGCTGTTTTTT. Translated: CASGLSPGSNTGELFF.

The chain is built from TRBV7-8 and TRBJ1-1; maybe TRBD1 (6 bases). This CDR3 has 13 amino acids. Trimming cost V 5 bases and J 8 bases, with 15 bases left between them. CDR1 and CDR2 (germline): SGHVS, FQNEAQ. This CDR3 is CASSAWTQGEAFF. The CDR3 coding sequence is TGTGCCAGCAGCGCCTGGACACAGGGAGAAGCTTTCTTT.

V is TRBV10-3 and J is TRBJ2-5; tentative D call: TRBD2 (5 bases). The CDR3 runs 14 residues. From germline, CDR1 is ENHRY and CDR2 SYGVKD. Trimming cost V 7 bases and J 5 bases, with 17 bases left between them. Written as DNA, the CDR3 is TGTGCCATCACCTCGGGATCTCCGGGGGAGACCCAGTACTTC. Translated, it gives CAITSGSPGETQYF.